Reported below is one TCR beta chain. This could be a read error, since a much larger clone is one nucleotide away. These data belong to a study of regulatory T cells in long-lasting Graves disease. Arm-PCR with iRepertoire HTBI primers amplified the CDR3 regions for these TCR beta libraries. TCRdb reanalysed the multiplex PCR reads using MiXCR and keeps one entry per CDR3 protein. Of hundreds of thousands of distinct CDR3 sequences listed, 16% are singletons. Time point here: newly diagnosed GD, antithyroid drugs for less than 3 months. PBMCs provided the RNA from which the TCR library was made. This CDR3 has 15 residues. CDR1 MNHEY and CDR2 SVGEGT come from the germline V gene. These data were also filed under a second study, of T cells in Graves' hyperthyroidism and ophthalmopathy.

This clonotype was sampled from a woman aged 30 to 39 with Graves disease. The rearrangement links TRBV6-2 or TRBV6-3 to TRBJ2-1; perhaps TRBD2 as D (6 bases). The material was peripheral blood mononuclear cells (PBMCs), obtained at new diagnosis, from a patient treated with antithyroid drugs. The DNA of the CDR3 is TGTGCCAGCAGTTACGACGGGAGCTCCTACAGTGAGCAGTTCTTC. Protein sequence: CASSYDGSSYSEQFF.